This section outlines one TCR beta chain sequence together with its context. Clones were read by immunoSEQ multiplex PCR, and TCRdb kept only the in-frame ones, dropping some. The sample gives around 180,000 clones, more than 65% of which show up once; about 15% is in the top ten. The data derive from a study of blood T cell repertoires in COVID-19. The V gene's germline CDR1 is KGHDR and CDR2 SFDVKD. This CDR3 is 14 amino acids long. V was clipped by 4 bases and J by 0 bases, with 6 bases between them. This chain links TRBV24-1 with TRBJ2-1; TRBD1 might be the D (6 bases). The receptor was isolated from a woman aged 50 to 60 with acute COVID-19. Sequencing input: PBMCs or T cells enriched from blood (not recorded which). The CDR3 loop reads CATSEGASYNEQFF. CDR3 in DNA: TGTGCCACCAGTGAGGGGGCCTCCTACAATGAGCAGTTCTTC.